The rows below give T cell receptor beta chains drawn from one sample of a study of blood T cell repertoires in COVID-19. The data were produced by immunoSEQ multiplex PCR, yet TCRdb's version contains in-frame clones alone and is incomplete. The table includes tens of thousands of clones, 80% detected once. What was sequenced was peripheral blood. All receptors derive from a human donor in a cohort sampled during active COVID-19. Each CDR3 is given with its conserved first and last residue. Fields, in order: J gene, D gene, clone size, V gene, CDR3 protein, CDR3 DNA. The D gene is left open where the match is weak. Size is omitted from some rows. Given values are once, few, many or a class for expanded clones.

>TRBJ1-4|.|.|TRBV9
CASSQGSGEKLFF
TGTGCCAGCAGCCAGGGATCGGGTGAAAAACTGTTTTTT
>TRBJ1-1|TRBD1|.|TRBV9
CASSAMNEQGRSEAFF
TGTGCCAGCAGCGCTATGAACGAACAGGGGCGCTCTGAAGCTTTCTTT
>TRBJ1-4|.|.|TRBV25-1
CASSWTSHSNEKLFF
TGTGCCAGCAGTTGGACATCCCATTCTAATGAAAAACTGTTTTTT
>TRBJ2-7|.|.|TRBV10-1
CASRTDPYYF
TGCGCCAGCAGGACAGACCCGTATTACTTC
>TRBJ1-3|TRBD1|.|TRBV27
CASSLTGVGNTIYF
TGTGCCAGCAGTCTGACAGGGGTCGGAAACACCATATATTTT
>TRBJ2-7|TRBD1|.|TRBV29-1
CSVDSRQGNEQYF
TGCAGCGTTGATTCCCGACAGGGGAACGAGCAGTACTTC
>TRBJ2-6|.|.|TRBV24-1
CATSDLQTPSGANVLTF
TGTGCCACCAGTGATTTGCAGACTCCCTCTGGGGCCAACGTCCTGACTTTC
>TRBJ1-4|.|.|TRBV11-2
CASSQTGTNEKLFF
TGTGCCAGCAGTCAGACGGGGACTAATGAAAAACTGTTTTTT
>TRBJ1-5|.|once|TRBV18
CASSPWQGNQPQHF
TGTGCCAGCTCACCATGGCAGGGGAATCAGCCCCAGCATTTT
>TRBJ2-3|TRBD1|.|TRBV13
CASAPRGLDDRGTQYF
TGTGCCAGCGCTCCCAGGGGGCTAGACGACCGTGGTACGCAGTATTTT
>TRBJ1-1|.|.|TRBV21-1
CASSETGGLTEAFF
TGTGCCAGCAGCGAAACAGGGGGCTTAACTGAAGCTTTCTTT
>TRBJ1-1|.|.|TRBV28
CASSLGAPVNTEAFF
TGTGCCAGCAGTTTAGGGGCGCCGGTCAACACTGAAGCTTTCTTT
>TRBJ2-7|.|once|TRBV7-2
CAVRRGYEQYF
TGTGCCGTGAGACGAGGCTACGAGCAGTACTTC
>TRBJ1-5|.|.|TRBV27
CASSFRDSNQPQHF
TGTGCCAGCAGTTTCCGGGACTCGAATCAGCCCCAGCATTTT
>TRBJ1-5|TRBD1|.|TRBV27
CASSPIGQGSTQPQHF
TGTGCCAGCAGTCCAATAGGACAGGGGTCTACTCAGCCCCAGCATTTT
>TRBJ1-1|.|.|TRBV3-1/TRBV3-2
CASSHYGQNTEAFF
TGTGCCAGCAGCCACTACGGACAGAACACTGAAGCTTTCTTT
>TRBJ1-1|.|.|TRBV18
CASSPGAVNTEAFF
TGTGCCAGCTCACCGGGGGCGGTGAACACTGAAGCTTTCTTT
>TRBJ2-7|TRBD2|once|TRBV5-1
CASRPGTRTYEQYF
TGCGCCAGCAGACCCGGGACTAGAACCTACGAGCAGTACTTC
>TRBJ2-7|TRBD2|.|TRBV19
CASSELAGESYEQYF
TGTGCCAGTAGTGAACTAGCGGGAGAGTCCTACGAGCAGTACTTC
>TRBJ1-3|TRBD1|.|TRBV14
CASSQEGTASGNTIYF
TGTGCCAGCAGCCAAGAAGGGACAGCCTCTGGAAACACCATATATTTT
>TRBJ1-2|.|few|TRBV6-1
CASSEAPGSYGYTF
TGTGCCAGCAGTGAAGCGCCAGGTAGCTATGGCTACACCTTC
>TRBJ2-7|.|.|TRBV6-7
CASNTGHPSYEQYF
TGTGCCAGCAATACGGGACATCCTTCCTACGAGCAGTACTTC